A selection of T cell receptor beta chains follows, all from one sample in a study of a mutant IDH1 vaccine in newly diagnosed glioma. Here immunoSEQ multiplex PCR was the method, and the copy in TCRdb shows in-frame clones only, minus some. The table shows some 120,000 clones, with roughly 78% occurring only once. These receptors have no known antigen. The input for sequencing was PBMCs, taken from a glioma patient whose treatment included an IDH1 peptide vaccine. The receptors come from a man aged 40-50 years with glioma. CDR3s include the opening cysteine and the closing phenylalanine or tryptophan. Each record gives: J gene, V gene, CDR3 length, D gene, clone size, CDR3 DNA, CDR3 protein. The D gene is left open where the match is weak. Clone size is shown for a subset of rows, as once, few, many or a class of expanded clone.

>TRBJ1-2|TRBV19|15|NA|NA
TGTGCCAGTACCCGGAAGGGGAAAGCTAACTATGGCTACACCTTC
CASTRKGKANYGYTF
>TRBJ2-7|TRBV11-1|14|TRBD1|NA
TGTGCCAGCAGCGAACAGGGGGCTGGCTACGAGCAGTACTTC
CASSEQGAGYEQYF
>TRBJ2-2|TRBV19|14|NA|NA
TGTGCCAGTAGTTTACGAGCGAACACCGGGGAGCTGTTTTTT
CASSLRANTGELFF
>TRBJ1-1|TRBV30|12|NA|few
TGTGCCTGGAGTCCGGGGGGGTACGAAGCTTTCTTT
CAWSPGGYEAFF
>TRBJ2-7|TRBV7-2|17|NA|NA
TGTGCCAGCAGCTTAATGTGGTCAGGCCTTAGCTCCTACGAGCAGTACTTC
CASSLMWSGLSSYEQYF
>TRBJ2-1|TRBV28|12|TRBD1|NA
TGTGCCAGCAGGGGGACAGGGGATGAGCAGTTCTTC
CASRGTGDEQFF
>TRBJ1-1|TRBV14|12|TRBD1|NA
TGTGCCAGCAGCCTACAGGGGTTTAGGGCTTTCTTT
CASSLQGFRAFF
>TRBJ2-2|TRBV5-4|15|NA|NA
TGTGCCAGCAGCTTATTACCAGGGTATGGAGGGGAGCTGTTTTTT
CASSLLPGYGGELFF
>TRBJ2-1|TRBV4-2|14|NA|few
TGTGCCAGCAGCCAAGCCGCCTTACTAGCTGAGCAGTTCTTC
CASSQAALLAEQFF
>TRBJ1-2|TRBV6-5|13|NA|NA
TGTGCCAGCAGATTACAACTAAGAGATGGCTACACCTTC
CASRLQLRDGYTF
>TRBJ2-3|TRBV4-1|16|TRBD2|NA
TGCGCCAGCAGCCAAGAATTAGCGGGGGGTGCAGATACGCAGTATTTT
CASSQELAGGADTQYF
>TRBJ2-5|TRBV7-2|16|TRBD2|NA
TGTGCCAGCAGTTTATCTAGCGGGGGCCTCCAAGAGACCCAGTACTTC
CASSLSSGGLQETQYF
>TRBJ2-7|TRBV30|11|NA|NA
TGTGCCTGGAGTGCGGAAGGAGAGCAGTACTTC
CAWSAEGEQYF
>TRBJ1-2|TRBV6-5|13|NA|NA
TGTGCCAGCAGTTACTACACTAACTATGGCTACACCTTC
CASSYYTNYGYTF
>TRBJ2-7|TRBV6-6|12|TRBD1|once
TGTGCCAGCAGTCCGACAGGGAGCGAGCAGTACTTC
CASSPTGSEQYF
>TRBJ2-1|TRBV5-1|12|NA|NA
TGCGCCAGCAGCCGGGACTACAATGAGCAGTTCTTC
CASSRDYNEQFF
>TRBJ1-5|TRBV28|15|NA|NA
TGTGCCAGCAGGACAAGTGAGGGCCTCAATCAGCCCCAGCATTTT
CASRTSEGLNQPQHF
>TRBJ2-6|TRBV18|16|NA|few
TGTGCCAGCTCACCACTATCGTTGAATGGGGCCAACGTCCTGACTTTC
CASSPLSLNGANVLTF
>TRBJ1-3|TRBV5-4|14|NA|NA
TGTGCCAGCAGCTTGGCGGGCAGCGGAAACACCATATATTTT
CASSLAGSGNTIYF
>TRBJ2-4|TRBV7-2|15|NA|NA
TGTGCCAGCAGCCTAGGGGTCACAGGACGTGGAATTCAGTACTTC
CASSLGVTGRGIQYF
>TRBJ2-7|TRBV7-2|16|TRBD2|NA
TGTGCCAGCAGCTTAGGAAGCGGGACCGGCTCCTACGAGCAGTACTTC
CASSLGSGTGSYEQYF
>TRBJ2-7|TRBV5-5|13|NA|NA
TGTGCCAGCAGCTTGGGCAGCCCCTACGAGCAGTACTTC
CASSLGSPYEQYF
>TRBJ2-7|TRBV29-1|12|NA|NA
TGCAGCGCTGGCGGCAGGTTTTACGAGCAGTACTTC
CSAGGRFYEQYF
>TRBJ2-7|TRBV2|15|TRBD2|NA
TGTGCCAGCAGAAAGGGGTCTAGCGGGAGCAACGAGCAGTACTTC
CASRKGSSGSNEQYF
>TRBJ2-7|TRBV5-4|13|TRBD1|NA
TGTGCCAGCAGAGGACAGGGGGGCCACGAGCAGTACTTC
CASRGQGGHEQYF
>TRBJ1-3|TRBV6-1|16|NA|few
TGTGCCAGCAGTGAAGAGTTGGCACTCTCTGGAAACACCATATATTTT
CASSEELALSGNTIYF
>TRBJ2-7|TRBV4-2|15|NA|NA
TGTGCCAGCAGCTTTCTACGGGCCGCCTCCTACGAGCAGTACTTC
CASSFLRAASYEQYF
>TRBJ2-3|TRBV11-2|18|TRBD2|NA
TGTGCCAGCAGCCCAAGGACTAGCGGGAGGGTTAGCACAGATACGCAGTATTTT
CASSPRTSGRVSTDTQYF
>TRBJ1-4|TRBV6-5|14|NA|NA
TGTGCCAGCAGTTACGGTTGGGCAAATGAAAAACTGTTTTTT
CASSYGWANEKLFF
>TRBJ2-7|TRBV13|14|TRBD1|NA
TGTGCCAGCAGCCCAGTAGGGACAGGGGGCGAGCAGTACTTC
CASSPVGTGGEQYF
>TRBJ2-1|TRBV6-4|12|NA|NA
TGTGCCAGCAGTGAATCCCCCGATGAGCAGTTCTTC
CASSESPDEQFF
>TRBJ1-1|TRBV7-8|15|NA|NA
TGTGCCAGCAGCTTAGCCATGGCAGGGTCTACTGAAGCTTTCTTT
CASSLAMAGSTEAFF
>TRBJ2-4|TRBV14|17|TRBD2|NA
TGTGCCAGCAGTACTTCTGCCAGCGGGGTAGCCAAAAACATTCAGTACTTC
CASSTSASGVAKNIQYF
>TRBJ2-6|TRBV6-5|15|NA|NA
TGTGCCAGCACCGTTAGAGGACGCGGGGCCAACGTCCTGACTTTC
CASTVRGRGANVLTF
>TRBJ1-1|TRBV27|13|TRBD1|NA
TGTGCCACACATAGCCCAGGGGGCACTGAAGCTTTCTTT
CATHSPGGTEAFF
>TRBJ1-5|TRBV5-1|15|NA|NA
TGCGCCAGCAGCTTGGTGGGGGGAGACAGGCAGACCCAGCATTTT
CASSLVGGDRQTQHF
>TRBJ1-2|TRBV6-4|16|TRBD1|NA
TGTGCCAGCAGTGACTCTATAGACAGGGACCTATATGGCTACACCTTC
CASSDSIDRDLYGYTF
>TRBJ2-2|TRBV5-1|16|TRBD1|NA
TGCGCCAGCAGCTTGGGAGACAGGGGTGACACCGGGGAGCTGTTTTTT
CASSLGDRGDTGELFF
>TRBJ1-2|TRBV7-9|14|NA|NA
TGTGCCAGCAGCTTCGAGAACAGGGCGGATGGCTACACCTTC
CASSFENRADGYTF
>TRBJ2-7|TRBV30|13|NA|NA
TGTGCCTGGAGTGTAATGGACGGCTACGAGCAGTACTTC
CAWSVMDGYEQYF
>TRBJ1-6|TRBV2|19|NA|NA
TGTGCCATCAAAGGGGCTCTAATCCAGTCACGGTCCTATAATTCACCCCTCCACTTT
CAIKGALIQSRSYNSPLHF
>TRBJ2-7|TRBV7-2|15|TRBD1|NA
TGTGCCAGCAGCGTAACAGGGGGCCGGTCCTACGAGCAGTACTTC
CASSVTGGRSYEQYF
>TRBJ2-3|TRBV19|16|NA|NA
TGTGCCAGTAGTATAGATGATACAGGGTACGCAGATACGCAGTATTTT
CASSIDDTGYADTQYF
>TRBJ1-1|TRBV14|15|NA|few
TGTGCCAGCAGCCAAGATGACAGAAGGAACACTGAAGCTTTCTTT
CASSQDDRRNTEAFF
>TRBJ2-2|TRBV6-6|16|TRBD1|NA
TGTGCCAGCAGTACACCGGGACAGGGATATACCGGGGAGCTGTTTTTT
CASSTPGQGYTGELFF
>TRBJ2-3|TRBV10-1|15|NA|once
TGCGCCAGCCATATGGGACCGCTTTTCACAGATACGCAGTATTTT
CASHMGPLFTDTQYF
>TRBJ2-7|TRBV14|17|NA|once
TGTGCCAGCAGCCAAGATAAGGGTCGGACACCGTCCTACGAGCAGTACTTC
CASSQDKGRTPSYEQYF
>TRBJ2-3|TRBV6-5|15|TRBD2|once
TGTGCCAGCAGTTCCGGGACTACCAAGGCCGATACGCAGTATTTT
CASSSGTTKADTQYF
>TRBJ1-1|TRBV4-3|16|NA|NA
TGCGCCAGCAGCCAAGAGTGGGACGGACTGAACACTGAAGCTTTCTTT
CASSQEWDGLNTEAFF
>TRBJ2-1|TRBV10-1|11|NA|NA
TGCGCCAGCCTAATTGGGGGGCGACAGTTCTTC
CASLIGGRQFF
>TRBJ2-4|TRBV5-1|14|NA|NA
TGCGCCAGCAGCTTCGGAGGGCCCAAAAACATTCAGTACTTC
CASSFGGPKNIQYF
>TRBJ2-3|TRBV15|14|NA|NA
TGTGCCACCAGCAGATCTGTGGACGGGGATACGCAGTATTTT
CATSRSVDGDTQYF
>TRBJ2-7|TRBV30|14|NA|NA
TGTGCCTGGAGTGTACGGCACGGGCGTTACGAGCAGTACTTC
CAWSVRHGRYEQYF
>TRBJ2-5|TRBV10-3|15|TRBD2|NA
TGTGCCATCAGTGAGTCCCTCATGGGGGGGGAGACCCAGTACTTC
CAISESLMGGETQYF
>TRBJ2-1|TRBV7-9|16|NA|NA
TGTGCCAGCAGCTTAGTCGTGGGGCCGGGCTACAATGAGCAGTTCTTC
CASSLVVGPGYNEQFF
>TRBJ2-7|TRBV6-5|14|NA|once
TGTGCCAGCAAGACGGGTAGCGGCTCCTACGAGCAGTACTTC
CASKTGSGSYEQYF
>TRBJ1-2|TRBV6-1|12|TRBD1|NA
TGTGCCAGCAGGGACAGGGGGGATGGCTACACCTTC
CASRDRGDGYTF